The 4 T cell receptor beta chains in this list originate from one sample, sequenced in a study of blood T cells in healthy people across ages. Next came a second PCR, run for about 6 to 12 cycles, which used a sample-barcoded 5' primer along with a J-beta primer mix. TCRdb called the 5' RACE reads again in MiXCR, with one record for every CDR3 protein. The sample shows over 600,000 distinct CDR3 sequences, about 61% of them seen only once. Sequenced: blood. The receptors here all came from a man aged 35 to 55 in good health.

J is TRBJ1-5 and V is TRBV12-3 or TRBV12-4; 7 nucleotides agree with TRBD1. CDR3 length equals 16 residues. The trim removed 5 bases at V and 6 bases at J, leaving 13 bases unmatched. The CDR3 DNA reads TGTGCCAGCAGTCCGACAGGGCGAGGGGTTGCTCAGCCCCAGCATTTT. Amino acid sequence: CASSPTGRGVAQPQHF.

This chain connects TRBV12-3 or TRBV12-4 to TRBJ2-1, with no clear D. The J call may be incorrect, as the DNA end agrees better with TRBJ2-7. CDR3 length: 13 amino acids. CDR3 DNA sequence: TGTGCCAGCAGTTTAAGCCCCTACAATGAGCAGTACTTC. Its translation is CASSLSPYNEQYF.

This clonotype was seen only a few times. The chain employs TRBV9 and TRBJ2-3, with D unresolved. This CDR3 spans 12 amino acids. Germline V gene sequence: CDR1 SGDLS, CDR2 YYNGEE. V dropped 3 bases and J dropped 6 bases, with 8 bases sitting between them. The CDR3 protein is CASSASWDTQYF. In DNA, the CDR3 is TGTGCCAGCAGCGCGAGTTGGGATACGCAGTATTTT.

This clonotype has only a few counts. The J gene is TRBJ2-3, the V gene TRBV7-2, with D unresolved. CDR1 is SGHTA and CDR2 is FQGNSA in the germline V gene. The germline V and J ends were trimmed by 1 base and 2 bases, with 10 bases remaining between them. The CDR3 is 15 residues long. The CDR3 here is CASSLEWGYTDTQYF. CDR3 nucleotide sequence: TGTGCCAGCAGCTTAGAGTGGGGTTACACAGATACGCAGTATTTT.